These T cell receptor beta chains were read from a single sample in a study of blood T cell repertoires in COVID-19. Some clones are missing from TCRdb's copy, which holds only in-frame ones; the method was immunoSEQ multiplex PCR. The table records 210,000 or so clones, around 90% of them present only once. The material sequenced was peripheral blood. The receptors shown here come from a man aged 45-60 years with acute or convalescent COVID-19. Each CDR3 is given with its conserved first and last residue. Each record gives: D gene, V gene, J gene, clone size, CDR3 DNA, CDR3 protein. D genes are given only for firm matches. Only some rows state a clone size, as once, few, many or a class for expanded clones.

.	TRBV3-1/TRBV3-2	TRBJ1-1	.	TGTGCCAGCAGCCAATCCGACAGGCTTTATGCTTTCTTT	CASSQSDRLYAFF
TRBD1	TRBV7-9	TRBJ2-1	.	TGTGCCAGCAGCCCGCGGGCCAGGGGGCAATACGATTCCTACAATGAGCAGTTCTTC	CASSPRARGQYDSYNEQFF
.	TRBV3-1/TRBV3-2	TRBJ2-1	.	TGTGCCAGCAGACTATACAATGAGCAGTTCTTC	CASRLYNEQFF
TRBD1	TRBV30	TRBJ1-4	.	TGTGCCTGGAGTGAAACCGGGACAGGGACTAATGAAAAACTGTTTTTT	CAWSETGTGTNEKLFF
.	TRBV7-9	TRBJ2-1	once	TGTGCCAGCAGCTACCAACAAACAGGGTTAGGGCAGTTCTTC	CASSYQQTGLGQFF
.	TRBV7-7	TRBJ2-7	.	TGTGCCAGCAGCTTACGGGACAGGGAAAGCGGGAGCGACTACGAGCAGTACTTC	CASSLRDRESGSDYEQYF
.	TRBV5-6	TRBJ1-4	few	TGTGCCAGCAGCTTGGTTCTCAATGAAAAACTGTTTTTT	CASSLVLNEKLFF
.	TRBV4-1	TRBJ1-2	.	TGCGCCAGCAGCCAACCACTGCGACAACGAGGGAACTATGGCTACACCTTC	CASSQPLRQRGNYGYTF
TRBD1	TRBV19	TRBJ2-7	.	TGTGCCAGTAGTATAACGTCCGGGACAGGGGCCTACGAGCAGTACTTC	CASSITSGTGAYEQYF
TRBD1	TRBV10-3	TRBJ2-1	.	TGTGCCATCAGTGAGTGGGGACAGACCAATGAGCAGTTCTTC	CAISEWGQTNEQFF
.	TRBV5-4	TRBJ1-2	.	TGTGCCAGCAGCTTGGCGGAGGGGTCTGGCTACACCTTC	CASSLAEGSGYTF
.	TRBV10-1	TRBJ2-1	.	TGCGCCAGCAGTGTAACACTGGAGTCCTACAATGAGCAGTTCTTC	CASSVTLESYNEQFF
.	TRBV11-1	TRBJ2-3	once	TGTGCCAGCAGCTACGGCACGGGTCGCACAGATACGCAGTATTTT	CASSYGTGRTDTQYF
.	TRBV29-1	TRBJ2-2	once	TGCAGCGTTGTGGGAAGGACGGGTAGCGGTCAATCTGCCGGGGAGCTGTTTTTT	CSVVGRTGSGQSAGELFF
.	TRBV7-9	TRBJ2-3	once	TGTGCCAGCAGCGCACTGGCGGTAACTAGCACAGATACGCAGTATTTT	CASSALAVTSTDTQYF
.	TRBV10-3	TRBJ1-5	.	TGTGCCATCAGTTCGGGAACTGTTAGCAATCAGCCCCAGCATTTT	CAISSGTVSNQPQHF
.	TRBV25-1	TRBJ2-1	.	TGTGCCAGCAGTGAATCGGGGGGCTTCTACAATGAGCAGTTCTTC	CASSESGGFYNEQFF
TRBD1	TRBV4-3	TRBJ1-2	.	TGCGCCAGCAGCCAAGATTCAGGGGGCAACTATGGCTACACCTTC	CASSQDSGGNYGYTF
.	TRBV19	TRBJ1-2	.	TGTGCCAGTAGTCGCGGACAGATAAACTATGGCTACACCTTC	CASSRGQINYGYTF
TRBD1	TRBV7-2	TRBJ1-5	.	TGTGCCAGCAGCGCCCGGACAGGAGATCAGCCCCAGCATTTT	CASSARTGDQPQHF